This T cell receptor (beta chain) came from a study of human T cells and chemical hapten exposure. Study results and caveats: A positive correlation with patch test score was shown by PT1 expanded TCR counts.

The CDR3 covers 15 residues. Germline values: CDR1 SGHTA, CDR2 FQGNSA. Deletions cut 1 base from V and 10 bases from J, with 14 bases between. This clonotype has ten or more counts. Its antigen is still unknown. The time point denotes: pre-sensitization, week 0. This sample's treatment: therapeutic diphenylcyclopropenone sensitization with weekly scalp DPC. As processed by the authors: A per-sample median of 95,638 TCRs was observed, with counts ranging from roughly 20,000 to 700,000. TCRdb re-analysed the RACE reads in MiXCR, keeping a single row per CDR3 protein. TCRdb's processing, not the authors', yielded these V and J calls. The table has around 380,000 distinct CDR3 sequences, around 5.5% seen once.

Specimen: whole blood, collected in connection with sensitization to the hapten diphenylcyclopropenone (DPC). This TCR derives from a woman younger than 35 with alopecia areata. Some clones in this sample may be carry-over from other donors' samples. The chain links TRBV7-2 to TRBJ1-6; TRBD1 might be the D (5 bases). This chain's CDR3 is CASSLGSQGLSPLHF. The DNA for the CDR3 is TGTGCCAGCAGCTTAGGTTCCCAGGGTCTGTCACCCCTCCACTTT.